The clone carrying this T cell receptor (beta chain) was seen ten or more times. The sample comes from a study of blood T cell repertoires in COVID-19. Study details: Sites in the United States, Italy and Spain provided acute and convalescent COVID-19 samples. The analysed material was cDNA or gDNA that came from T cells, B-cell-depleted T cells, or PBMCs.

This CDR3 comprises 14 residues. Germline CDR1 is SGHNT and CDR2 is YYREEE (reference sequence). The trim removed 0 bases at V and 6 bases at J, leaving 2 bases unmatched. In the study's own analysis: From reference gene primer amplification, estimates of nucleated cell counts were derived. Produced via immunoSEQ multiplex PCR; TCRdb's table is partial and in-frame only. That table is the source of V, J and clone size, and D and trimming were worked out from the DNA. Found here are about 82,000 clones, just under 80% of them singletons; the top ten hold roughly a third. The material sequenced was peripheral blood. This receptor was identified in a man aged 55-75 years with COVID-19, enrolled during active disease. The V and J genes are TRBV5-4 and TRBJ2-2; 7 bases are shared with TRBD1. DNA for the CDR3: TGTGCCAGCAGCTTGGGGGACAGAGCCGGGGAGCTGTTTTTT. Translation gives CASSLGDRAGELFF.